This T cell receptor (beta chain) was recovered during a study of T cells in localized non-small cell lung cancer. The method was immunoSEQ multiplex PCR; TCRdb's version includes in-frame clones alone and lacks a portion of them. The sample records 25,000 to 35,000 clones, approximately 92% being singletons. As for this clone: Its specificity is not known.

Between the trimmed V and J ends, which lost 0 bases and 5 bases, there was a span of 11 bases. The germline V gene has CDR1 SGHRS and CDR2 YFSETQ. This CDR3 is built from 14 residues. General observations from the study: Higher blood T cell density went with longer overall survival. Among the top 100 tumor clones, a median 57 appeared in adjacent lung.

V is TRBV5-1 and J is TRBJ1-2; D gene unclear. Specimen: peripheral blood, collected before any cancer treatment. This TCR was sampled from a female donor of 60 years or more with stage I lung adenocarcinoma. For the CDR3, the DNA is TGCGCCAGCAGCTTGGCACAGCCCAATTATGGCTACACCTTC. Amino acids: CASSLAQPNYGYTF.